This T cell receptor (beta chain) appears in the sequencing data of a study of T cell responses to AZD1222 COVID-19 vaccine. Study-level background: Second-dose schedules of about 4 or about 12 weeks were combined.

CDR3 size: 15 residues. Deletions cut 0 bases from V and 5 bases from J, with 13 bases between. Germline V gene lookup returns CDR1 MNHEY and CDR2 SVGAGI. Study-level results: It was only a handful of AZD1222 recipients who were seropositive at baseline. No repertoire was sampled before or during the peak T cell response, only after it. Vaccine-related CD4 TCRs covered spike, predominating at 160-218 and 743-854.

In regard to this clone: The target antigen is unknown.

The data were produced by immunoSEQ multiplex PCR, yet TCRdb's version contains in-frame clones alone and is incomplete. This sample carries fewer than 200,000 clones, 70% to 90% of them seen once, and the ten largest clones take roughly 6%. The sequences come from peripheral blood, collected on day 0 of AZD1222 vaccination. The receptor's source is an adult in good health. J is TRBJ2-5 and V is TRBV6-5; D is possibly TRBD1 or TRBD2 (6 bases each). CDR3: CASSYSTGGPETQYF. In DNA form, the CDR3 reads TGTGCCAGCAGTTACTCGACTGGGGGGCCGGAGACCCAGTACTTC.